One sample yielded the 8 T cell receptor beta chains listed below, sequenced in a study of T cell responses to AZD1222 COVID-19 vaccine (dated by TCRdb to the early 2020s). The time point label on this specimen signifies: about 28 days (+/-7) after the second vaccine dose. Libraries were prepared through the immunoSEQ multiplex PCR assay. TCRdb obtained this table from immuneACCESS and retained in-frame rearrangements with V and J assigned. These tables miss some clones; where compared with another copy, unresolved V genes account for less than half of the shortfall, and the remainder is unexplained. For this sample the table gives about 45,000 clones, of which roughly 90% were detected only once. Roughly 1.1% of the sample belongs to the ten largest clones. Material: peripheral blood, obtained 28 days after the second AZD1222 dose. These receptors all stem from an adult who received the AZD1222 COVID-19 vaccine.

This chain links TRBV28 with TRBJ1-3; no firm D call. The V end was cut by 6 bases, the J end by 6 bases, with 15 bases between. Germline CDR1 reads MDHEN; CDR2 reads SYDVKM. This CDR3 comprises 14 residues. In DNA form, the CDR3 reads TGTGCCAGCAGAGACAATTTGGGCGAAAACACCATATATTTT. This sequence encodes CASRDNLGENTIYF. The full variable domain, its missing parts supplied by reference TRBV28 and TRBJ1-3, is DVKVTQSSRYLVKRTGEKVFLECVQDMDHENMFWYRQDPGLGLRLIYFSYDVKMKEKGDIPEGYSVSREKKERFSLILESASTNQTSMYLCASRDNLGENTIYFGEGSWLTVV.

The chain couples TRBV30 to TRBJ1-6; D is unresolved. Trimming took off 3 bases at V and 5 bases at J, with 8 bases between the two ends. The CDR3 contains 13 residues. Germline lookup yields CDR1 GTSNPN and CDR2 SVGIG (reference sequence). This chain's CDR3 is CAWSVINNSPLHF. CDR3 nucleotides: TGTGCCTGGAGCGTAATAAATAATTCACCCCTCCACTTT.

The chain links TRBV6-2 or TRBV6-3 to TRBJ2-7, with unresolved D. Trimming removed 6 bases at V and 4 bases at J, with 19 bases between. This CDR3 contains 15 residues. Germline-derived CDR1 and CDR2 are MNHEY and SVGEGT. CDR3 sequence reads: CASSQLLNDPYEQYF. In nucleotides, the CDR3 is TGTGCCAGCAGCCAACTCCTGAACGATCCATACGAGCAGTACTTC.

The V gene is TRBV6-2 or TRBV6-3, the J gene TRBJ2-7, with D possibly matching TRBD2 (6 bases). The germline V gene encodes CDR1 MNHEY and CDR2 SVGEGT. Trimming removed 0 bases from V and 3 bases from J, with 9 bases in between. There are 14 residues in the CDR3. CDR3 nucleotides: TGTGCCAGCAGTTACTCGAAGACTAGCTACGAGCAGTACTTC. Translated: CASSYSKTSYEQYF.

CDR3 DNA: TGTGCCAGCAGCCCGAGAGTCTCCGCCACCGGGGAGCTGTTTTTT. Protein product: CASSPRVSATGELFF. This chain uses TRBV11-2 with TRBJ2-2, with unresolved D. V was shortened by 5 bases and J by 4 bases, with 14 bases between the two germline ends. The CDR3 has 15 amino acids. The germline gives CDR1 SGHAT, CDR2 FQNNGV.

The chain carries TRBV6-4 and TRBJ2-3, with 7 positions matching TRBD2. The V gene end was trimmed by 4 bases and the J gene end by 6 bases; junction bases not matched to a gene: 10. Germline loops: CDR1 MRHNA, CDR2 SNTAGT. CDR3 length: 15 residues. The CDR3 DNA reads as TGTGCCAGCAGTGCCCGACTAGCAGGTGTTGATACGCAGTATTTT. Encoded protein: CASSARLAGVDTQYF.

This clone has just a few counts. V gene TRBV2 combines with J gene TRBJ1-5; D gene uncertain. Germline loops: CDR1 SNHLY, CDR2 FYNNEI. CDR3 length equals 13 residues. V was shortened by 5 bases and J by 4 bases, with 9 bases between the two germline ends. The CDR3 region is CASSKWANQPQHF. The DNA of the CDR3 is TGTGCCAGCAGTAAGTGGGCAAATCAGCCCCAGCATTTT.

The V call is TRBV18, the J call TRBJ2-5; TRBD1 aligns across 8 bases. Trimming cost V 0 bases and J 5 bases; bases outside gene matches: 2. The CDR3 extends over 14 amino acids. CDR1 is KGHSH and CDR2 is LQKENI in the germline V gene. In DNA form, the CDR3 reads TGTGCCAGCTCACCACCGACAGGGGCCGAGACCCAGTACTTC. Translated: CASSPPTGAETQYF.